This TCR beta chain is from a study of control samples from healthy donors and cancer patients. In germline, CDR1 is SNHLY, CDR2 FYNNEI. The ends lost 4 bases at V and 0 bases at J; junction bases unmatched: 1. The CDR3 is 16 amino acids. Clones were sequenced by immunoSEQ multiplex PCR, and TCRdb holds only the in-frame ones, with some missing. The profile shows some 100,000 clones, 90% of them singletons. Sequencing used blood. This TCR was sampled from a human donor in good health. The donor label of this sample is uncertain. The chain employs TRBV2 and TRBJ2-6, with 9 bases that match TRBD2. The CDR3 DNA sequence: TGTGCCAGCAGTGGTAGCGGGGGCTCTGGGGCCAACGTCCTGACTTTC. It is translated as CASSGSGGSGANVLTF.